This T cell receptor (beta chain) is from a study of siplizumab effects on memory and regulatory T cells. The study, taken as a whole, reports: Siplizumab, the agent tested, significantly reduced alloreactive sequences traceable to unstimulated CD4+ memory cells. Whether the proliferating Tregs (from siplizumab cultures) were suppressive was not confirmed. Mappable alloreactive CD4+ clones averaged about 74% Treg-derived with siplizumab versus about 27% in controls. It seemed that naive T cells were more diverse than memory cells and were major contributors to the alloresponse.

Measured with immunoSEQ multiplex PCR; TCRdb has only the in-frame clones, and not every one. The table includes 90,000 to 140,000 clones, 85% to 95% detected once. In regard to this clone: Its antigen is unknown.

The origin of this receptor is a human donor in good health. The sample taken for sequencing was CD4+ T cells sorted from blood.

The CDR3 DNA is TGTGCCAGTAGTACCTACAATGAGCAGTTCTTC. Protein sequence: CASSTYNEQFF. V is TRBV19 and J is TRBJ2-1; D gene ambiguous. The CDR3 is made up of 11 amino acids. From germline, CDR1 is LNHDA and CDR2 SQIVND (reference sequence). V was trimmed by 4 bases and J by 2 bases, leaving 0 bases between them.